This T cell receptor (beta chain) was sequenced in a study of T cells after yellow fever vaccination (dated by TCRdb to about 2019). Notes on the research overall: The SMART-Seq v4 Ultra Low Input RNA kit was used to prepare libraries from fractions with low cell numbers. To follow T-cell clones before and after both primary and booster YFV17D yellow fever vaccination, bulk TCR alpha and beta repertoires underwent longitudinal sequencing. Two healthy male donors, one aged 18 to 29 and one aged 30 to 39 years, were included in the cohort. Bulk PBMC replicates and cell subsets were isolated from blood drawn at multiple timepoints before and after both primary and secondary immunization.

The research as a whole found: Only a couple of donors were included in the study, so the extent to which the findings can be generalized is limited. Most clones expanded after primary vaccination (96% of CD4 and roughly 88% of CD8) were re-detected after the booster, suggesting that broad memory maintenance occurred. A small share of clonotypes was detected in both CD4 and CD8 compartments, with the overlap likely arising from convergent recombination. Computational filtering was needed because FACS-sorted repertoires could contain abundant contaminating clonotypes from the bulk population. The secondary T-cell response was found to be weaker but faster than the primary response, with a peak reached on day 5 rather than on day 15.

Synthesis of TCR cDNA relied on 5'RACE template switching, a step that introduced a universal primer site along with unique molecular identifiers. Priming of cDNA synthesis was performed from both the TCR alpha and TCR beta constant segments. Library amplification involved two PCR steps, and the second step added sample barcodes and sequencing adapters. Libraries were sequenced on Illumina HiSeq 2500 (2x100 bp) or NovaSeq (2x150 bp). On the authors' methods: Demultiplexing of reads and collapsing into UMI consensus sequences were performed with MIGEC, and V(D)J alignment was carried out with MiXCR. Using edgeR on replicate PBMC samples, clonotypes were called vaccine-responding if FDR was below 0.01 and the log2 fold change was above 5 up to day 15. Each bulk clonotype received a CD4 or CD8 identity based on whether the sequenced CD4 or CD8 repertoire contained that clonotype at higher abundance. TCRdb handled the public reads itself, with Q25 trimming in fastp and clone calling in MiXCR, and kept productive beta chains. CDR3 protein duplicates are merged, each entry listing the most common genes and DNA. These V and J calls are TCRdb output, not the study's own analysis. The sample table lists more than 350,000 distinct CDR3 sequences, 11% of them with a count of one. The ten largest clonotypes hold 15% to 20% of the sample.

According to the study, the label for this sample's treatment or condition signals: live attenuated yellow fever vaccine strain. At each blood-draw timepoint, two biological replicates of bulk PBMCs were collected. PBMCs were isolated from peripheral blood using a standard Ficoll-Paque protocol. TriZol was used to extract RNA from bulk PBMCs, CD4 and CD8 fractions, and dextramer-positive and dextramer-negative fractions. The CDR3 runs 14 residues from the cysteine to the phenylalanine. Just the 42-base CDR3 DNA is kept, in frame starting at base 1. The CDR1 and CDR2 encoded by the germline V gene (reference sequence) are SGHNT and YYREEE. V is clipped by 0 bases and J by 0 bases, and the sequence between their germline boundaries is 5 bases long. About this clonotype: What antigen it recognizes has not been identified. Qualities for individual bases were not recorded, and no much larger clone is one base off.

This TCR derives from a man younger than 35 who received the YFV17D yellow fever vaccine. The chain joins TRBV5-4 to TRBJ2-3; the D gene remains uncertain. The sample consisted of PBMCs, taken on the day of the first yellow fever vaccination. The CDR3 protein is CASSLAASTDTQYF. The bases read TGTGCCAGCAGCTTGGCGGCTAGCACAGATACGCAGTATTTT.